The source of this TCR beta chain is a study of T cells after yellow fever vaccination. Study overall: Some fractions had low cell numbers, and these were prepared with SMART-Seq v4 Ultra Low Input. Study-wide findings and caveats: Clonotypes shared by both compartments, CD4 and CD8, made up a small share.

With regard to this clonotype: Its antigen is unidentified.

Germline assignment: CDR1 LNHDA and CDR2 SQIVND (reference sequence). The CDR3 runs 16 residues. V trimming: 3 bases; J trimming: 6 bases; junction bases outside the gene matches: 10. TCRdb itself ran the 5' RACE reads through MiXCR, one entry per CDR3 protein. The sample lists around 180,000 distinct CDR3 sequences; approximately 6.2% were seen once. Sequenced here: CD4+ T cells sorted from PBMCs, sampled on the day of the first yellow fever vaccination. The TCR sequence derives from a man in his late teens or twenties who received the YFV17D yellow fever vaccine. The chain is built from TRBV19 and TRBJ2-3, with 9 positions matching TRBD1. The CDR3, as DNA: TGTGCCAGTAGTATCCGGGGACAGGGTCCTCGGGATACGCAGTATTTT. Its protein product is CASSIRGQGPRDTQYF.